The rows below give T cell receptor beta chains drawn from one sample of a study of cytomegalovirus exposure and HLA in healthy donors. Repertoires were generated with immunoSEQ multiplex PCR, while TCRdb's copy carries only in-frame clones and drops some. The sample shows about 120,000 clones, and around 3.9% sits with its ten largest clones. What was sequenced was PBMCs. Every receptor here comes from a man aged 18 to 35 in good health and CMV-seronegative. The CDR3 runs from the conserved cysteine through the conserved F or W. A D gene is named only where the DNA matches it firmly.

length	V	J	D	CDR3	DNA
11	TRBV30	TRBJ2-2	.	CAWTGTGELFF	TGTGCCTGGACCGGGACCGGGGAGCTGTTTTTT
12	TRBV6-5	TRBJ2-1	.	CASRGGPGEQFF	TGTGCCAGCAGGGGGGGGCCCGGGGAGCAGTTCTTC
12	TRBV5-6	TRBJ2-3	.	CASSPAKSTQYF	TGTGCCAGCAGCCCCGCGAAGAGTACGCAGTATTTT
16	TRBV5-1	TRBJ2-7	TRBD1	CASSLNAGTGGNEQYF	TGCGCCAGCAGCTTGAATGCCGGGACAGGGGGCAACGAGCAGTACTTC
15	TRBV5-6	TRBJ2-7	TRBD1	CASSLGRGLSYEQYF	TGTGCCAGCAGCTTGGGCAGGGGGCTATCCTACGAGCAGTACTTC
16	TRBV2	TRBJ1-6	.	CASLSTGSFYNSPLHF	TGTGCCAGCCTATCAACAGGGAGCTTTTATAATTCACCCCTCCACTTT
18	TRBV4-1	TRBJ1-6	.	CASSQDQDKTSYNSPLHF	TGCGCCAGCAGCCAAGATCAGGACAAAACCTCCTATAATTCACCCCTCCACTTT
15	TRBV10-3	TRBJ2-1	TRBD1	CAIREPGQGARGWFF	TGTGCCATCAGAGAACCGGGACAGGGGGCACGTGGGTGGTTCTTC
19	TRBV7-2	TRBJ2-1	TRBD2	CASSRPRTSGKSSYNEQFF	TGTGCCAGCAGCCGGCCCCGGACTAGCGGGAAGAGCTCCTACAATGAGCAGTTCTTC
15	TRBV15	TRBJ1-1	TRBD1	CATSVDRALNTEAFF	TGTGCCACCAGCGTTGACAGGGCCCTCAACACTGAAGCTTTCTTT
15	TRBV7-2	TRBJ1-4	TRBD1	CASSGGTGLNEKLFF	TGTGCCAGCAGCGGGGGGACAGGCCTTAATGAAAAACTGTTTTTT
16	TRBV7-2	TRBJ2-3	.	CASSGPGGPSTDTQYF	TGTGCCAGCAGCGGGCCGGGCGGGCCGAGCACAGATACGCAGTATTTT
13	TRBV27	TRBJ2-1	TRBD2	CATISGSHNEQFF	TGTGCCACAATTAGCGGGAGCCACAATGAGCAGTTCTTC
14	TRBV13	TRBJ2-3	.	CASSSADGGDTQYF	TGTGCCAGCAGCTCAGCGGACGGTGGGGATACGCAGTATTTT